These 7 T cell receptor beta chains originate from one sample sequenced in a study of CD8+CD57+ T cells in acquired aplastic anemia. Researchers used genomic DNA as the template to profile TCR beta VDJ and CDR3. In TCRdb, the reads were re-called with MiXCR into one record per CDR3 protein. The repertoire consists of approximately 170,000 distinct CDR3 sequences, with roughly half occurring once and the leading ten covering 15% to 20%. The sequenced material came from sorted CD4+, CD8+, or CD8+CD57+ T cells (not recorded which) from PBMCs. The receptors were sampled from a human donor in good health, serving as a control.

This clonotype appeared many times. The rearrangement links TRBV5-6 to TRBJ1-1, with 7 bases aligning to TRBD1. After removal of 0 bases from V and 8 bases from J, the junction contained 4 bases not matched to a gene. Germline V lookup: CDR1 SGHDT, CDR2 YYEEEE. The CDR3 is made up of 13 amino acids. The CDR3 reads CASSLGPGQEAFF. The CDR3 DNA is TGTGCCAGCAGCTTGGGCCCGGGACAGGAAGCTTTCTTT.

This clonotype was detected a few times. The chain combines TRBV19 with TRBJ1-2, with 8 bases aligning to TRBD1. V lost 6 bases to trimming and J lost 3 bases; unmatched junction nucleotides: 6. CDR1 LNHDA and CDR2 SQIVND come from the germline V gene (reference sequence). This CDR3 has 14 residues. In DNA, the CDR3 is TGTGCCAGTAGGAAGGACAGGGCCGACTATGGCTACACCTTC. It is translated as CASRKDRADYGYTF.

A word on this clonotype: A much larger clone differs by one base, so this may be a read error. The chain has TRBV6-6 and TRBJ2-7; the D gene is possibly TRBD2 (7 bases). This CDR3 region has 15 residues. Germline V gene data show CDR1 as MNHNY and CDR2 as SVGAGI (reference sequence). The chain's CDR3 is CASSYSGTISYERYF. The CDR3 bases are TGTGCCAGCAGTTACAGCGGGACAATCTCCTACGAGCGGTACTTC.

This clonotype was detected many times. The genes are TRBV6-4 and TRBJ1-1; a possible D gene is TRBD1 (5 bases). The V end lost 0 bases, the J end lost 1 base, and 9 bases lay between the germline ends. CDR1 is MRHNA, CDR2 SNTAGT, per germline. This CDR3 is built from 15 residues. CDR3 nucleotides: TGTGCCAGCAGTGACTCGCGGGGGGGGAACACTGAAGCTTTCTTT. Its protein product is CASSDSRGGNTEAFF.

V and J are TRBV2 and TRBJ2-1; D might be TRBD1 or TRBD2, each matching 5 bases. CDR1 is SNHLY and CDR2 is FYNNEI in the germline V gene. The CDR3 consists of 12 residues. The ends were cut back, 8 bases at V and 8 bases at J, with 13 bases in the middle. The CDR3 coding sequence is TGTGCCAGCGATCCGAGAGGGGATGAGCAGTTCTTC. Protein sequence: CASDPRGDEQFF.

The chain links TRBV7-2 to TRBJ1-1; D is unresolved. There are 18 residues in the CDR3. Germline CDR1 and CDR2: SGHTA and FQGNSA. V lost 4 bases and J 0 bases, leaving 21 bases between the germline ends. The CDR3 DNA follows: TGTGCCAGCAGCTCGTTAGTACCCATTGACAATATGAACACTGAAGCTTTCTTT. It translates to CASSSLVPIDNMNTEAFF.

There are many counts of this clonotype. The CDR3 region is CASSVSRQDSPLHF. CDR3 nucleotides: TGTGCCAGCAGCGTGTCCCGCCAGGATTCACCCCTCCACTTT. The rearrangement uses TRBV9 and TRBJ1-6; D uncertain. This CDR3 comprises 14 residues. V was cut by 2 bases and J by 8 bases, with 11 bases left in between. CDR1 is SGDLS, CDR2 YYNGEE, per germline.